The 6 T cell receptor beta chains listed next were all sequenced from one sample in a study of CD8 T cell repertoires and HIV-1 epitope variants. The assay was immunoSEQ multiplex PCR, and TCRdb's table has in-frame clones only and misses some. In the table there are thousands of clones, over 50% of which are singletons. Their recognized antigens are unknown. The sample comprised cultured CD8+ T cells derived from PBMCs. The receptors come from a male donor with HIV.

Relative to its sample, this clone is large. The V gene is TRBV27, the J gene TRBJ2-7; D assignment may be TRBD1 or TRBD2 (5 bases each). The CDR3 is made up of 16 amino acids. Trimming took off 0 bases at V and 0 bases at J, with 12 bases between the two ends. The germline V gene encodes CDR1 MNHEY and CDR2 SMNVEV (reference sequence). The chain's CDR3 is CASSLSVGTYSYEQYF. For the CDR3, the DNA is TGTGCCAGCAGTTTATCGGTTGGGACGTACTCCTACGAGCAGTACTTC.

This CDR3 reads CASSDQGSSYEQYF. The CDR3 nucleotides are TGTGCCAGCAGTGATCAGGGAAGCTCCTACGAGCAGTACTTC. The rearrangement uses TRBV6-5 and TRBJ2-7; weak D call: TRBD1 (5 bases). The CDR3 consists of 14 residues. Between the trimmed V and J ends, which lost 5 bases and 0 bases, there was a span of 11 bases. The V gene's germline CDR1 is MNHEY and CDR2 SVGAGI.

The CDR3 is CAWSSGQGAKETQYF. As DNA, the CDR3 is TGTGCCTGGAGTTCCGGACAGGGGGCAAAAGAGACCCAGTACTTC. The rearrangement joins TRBV30 to TRBJ2-5; 11 bases line up with TRBD1. Germline loops: CDR1 GTSNPN, CDR2 SVGIG (reference sequence). After removal of 2 bases from V and 3 bases from J, the junction contained 5 bases not matched to a gene. The CDR3 spans 15 residues.

The chain is built from TRBV19 and TRBJ2-1; 9 bases line up with TRBD1. V shed 10 bases, J shed 0 bases, and the junction held 4 bases outside the gene matches. The CDR3 is made up of 14 amino acids. From germline, CDR1 is LNHDA and CDR2 SQIVND (reference sequence). Written as DNA, the CDR3 is TGTGCCACGGGACAGGGTAGCTCCTACAATGAGCAGTTCTTC. Translated: CATGQGSSYNEQFF.

This rearrangement joins TRBV19 to TRBJ1-1, with D unclear. Trimming took 3 bases from V and 2 from J, leaving 4 bases between them. The V gene's germline CDR1 is LNHDA and CDR2 SQIVND (reference sequence). The CDR3 has 12 amino acids. The CDR3 coding sequence is TGTGCCAGTAGTATTCCCAACACTGAAGCTTTCTTT. Protein: CASSIPNTEAFF. Based on the CDR3 plus reference TRBV19 and TRBJ1-1, the full variable domain is DGGITQSPKYLFRKEGQNVTLSCEQNLNHDAMYWYRQDPGQGLRLIYYSQIVNDFQKGDIAEGYSVSREKKESFPLTVTSAQKNPTAFYLCASSIPNTEAFFGQGTRLTVV.

V usage is TRBV4-1 and J usage is TRBJ2-1; 7 nucleotides agree with TRBD1. Germline V gene sequence: CDR1 MGHRA, CDR2 YSYEKL. CDR3 length: 16 amino acids. The ends lost 1 base at V and 10 bases at J; junction bases unmatched: 13. In nucleotides, the CDR3 is TGCGCCAGCAGCCAAGGTTCTACAGGGGTGGGCCTAGAGCAGTTCTTC. Encoded protein: CASSQGSTGVGLEQFF.